The 31 T cell receptor beta chains below were found in one sample sequenced in a study of T cells in localized non-small cell lung cancer. Generated by immunoSEQ multiplex PCR, the TCRdb table keeps only in-frame clones and is missing some. The sample consists of tens of thousands of clones, over 75% of them appearing once. Sequenced here: PBMCs, sampled before any cancer treatment. These receptors all come from a woman aged 40 to 75 with stage II lung adenocarcinoma.

The genes are TRBV9 and TRBJ1-5; D is unresolved. Germline V gene lookup returns CDR1 SGDLS and CDR2 YYNGEE. There are 15 residues in the CDR3. Trimming shortened V by 4 bases and J by 0 bases, and 11 bases separated the two germline ends. The CDR3 region is CASSQHKYSNQPQHF. CDR3 DNA: TGTGCCAGCAGCCAACACAAATATAGCAATCAGCCCCAGCATTTT.

The rearrangement joins TRBV27 to TRBJ1-1; a weak D match, TRBD1 (6 bases). The V end lost 4 bases, the J end lost 4 bases, and 13 bases lay between the germline ends. CDR1 is MNHEY and CDR2 is SMNVEV in the germline V gene (reference sequence). The CDR3 covers 14 residues. Here the CDR3 reads CASSWGRGGTEAFF. In DNA form, the CDR3 reads TGTGCCAGCAGTTGGGGCAGGGGAGGCACTGAAGCTTTCTTT.

V usage is TRBV7-9 and J usage is TRBJ2-3; TRBD1 is a possible D gene (6 bases). V was cut by 4 bases and J by 3 bases, with 11 bases left in between. Germline V gives CDR1 SEHNR, CDR2 FQNEAQ (reference sequence). This CDR3 has 14 amino acids. CDR3 residues: CASSSNRDTDTQYF. CDR3 sequence (DNA): TGTGCCAGCAGCTCGAACAGGGATACAGATACGCAGTATTTT. Together with reference TRBV7-9 and TRBJ2-3, the CDR3 gives the full variable domain: DTGVSQNPRHKITKRGQNVTFRCDPISEHNRLYWYRQTLGQGPEFLTYFQNEAQLEKSRLLSDRFSAERPKGSFSTLEIQRTEQGDSAMYLCASSSNRDTDTQYFGPGTRLTVL.

This rearrangement joins TRBV5-4 to TRBJ2-1, with TRBD2 matching over 12 bases. J was trimmed by 11 bases and V by 1 base; bases with no gene match: 7. The CDR3 length is 15 residues. Germline V gene lookup returns CDR1 SGHNT and CDR2 YYREEE (reference sequence). This CDR3 reads CASSLRLAGALKQFF. Here the CDR3 DNA reads TGTGCCAGCAGCTTGAGACTAGCGGGGGCCCTCAAGCAGTTCTTC.

The chain couples TRBV19 to TRBJ1-5; D gene uncertain. V was cut by 8 bases and J by 3 bases, with 14 bases left in between. Germline V gene lookup returns CDR1 LNHDA and CDR2 SQIVND (reference sequence). The CDR3 contains 14 residues. CDR3 sequence reads: CASGPVILNQPQHF. DNA of the CDR3: TGTGCCAGTGGCCCGGTCATCCTCAATCAGCCCCAGCATTTT.

V and J are TRBV6-6 and TRBJ2-1, with a weak D call TRBD2 (7 bases). This CDR3 contains 15 residues. With 6 bases removed from V and 7 bases from J, the gap between germline ends came to 19 bases. Germline V gene sequence: CDR1 MNHNY, CDR2 SVGAGI (reference sequence). The CDR3 protein is CASSPRRGLRNEQFF. CDR3 DNA sequence: TGTGCCAGCAGCCCCCGGCGGGGGCTAAGGAATGAGCAGTTCTTC.

V gene TRBV6-5 combines with J gene TRBJ1-4; the D is unclear. Germline loops: CDR1 MNHEY, CDR2 SVGAGI. V lost 2 bases, J lost 7 bases, and 14 bases lay in between. The CDR3 loop spans 15 amino acids. The CDR3 protein is CASSYIGSKSEKLFF. The CDR3 DNA is TGTGCCAGCAGTTACATTGGGTCGAAAAGTGAAAAACTGTTTTTT.

This chain connects TRBV5-4 to TRBJ2-7; no clear D. The CDR3 is 11 amino acids. Per germline, CDR1 SGHNT and CDR2 YYREEE (reference sequence). The V gene lost 3 bases and the J gene lost 3 bases, with 4 bases spanning the gap. The CDR3 nucleotides read TGTGCCAGCAGCTCAAACTACGAGCAGTACTTC. Protein product: CASSSNYEQYF.

The chain combines TRBV6-5 with TRBJ1-1; weak D call: TRBD1 (5 bases). The germline V and J ends were trimmed by 5 bases and 4 bases, with 11 bases remaining between them. CDR3 length: 13 residues. In germline, CDR1 is MNHEY, CDR2 SVGAGI. The CDR3: CASSRSGGTEAFF. The CDR3 nucleotides are TGTGCCAGCAGTCGCTCCGGGGGCACTGAAGCTTTCTTT.

The rearrangement uses TRBV2 and TRBJ2-1; TRBD1 agrees at 12 bases. Losses at the gene ends were 5 bases for V and 8 bases for J; bases not matched to a gene: 7. The CDR3 totals 15 residues. Germline V CDR1 and CDR2: SNHLY, FYNNEI. CDR3 DNA sequence: TGTGCCAGCAGTCTGGGGACAGGGGGCATGGATGAGCAGTTCTTC. It yields the protein CASSLGTGGMDEQFF.

CDR3 sequence: CASSSRLAGTQETQYF. The CDR3 bases are TGTGCCAGCAGCTCGCGACTAGCGGGAACCCAAGAGACCCAGTACTTC. This chain uses TRBV13 with TRBJ2-5; 11 nucleotides line up with TRBD2. This CDR3 has 16 amino acids. Germline values: CDR1 PRHDT, CDR2 FYEKMQ (reference sequence). J gave up 1 base and V 4 bases, and 5 bases lay outside the gene matches.

V gene TRBV6-5 combines with J gene TRBJ2-7; D might be TRBD2 (5 bases). The CDR3 contains 13 residues. The germline V and J ends were trimmed by 0 bases and 2 bases, with 5 bases remaining between them. Germline V gene data show CDR1 as MNHEY and CDR2 as SVGAGI. CDR3 nucleotides: TGTGCCAGCAGTTACTCGAGGGCCTACGAGCAGTACTTC. It yields the protein CASSYSRAYEQYF.

The chain has TRBV5-5 and TRBJ2-7; D is possibly TRBD2 (6 bases). CDR3 length equals 14 residues. Germline V gene sequence: CDR1 SGHKS, CDR2 YYEKEE (reference sequence). Deletions cut 4 bases from V and 5 bases from J, with 16 bases between. CDR3: CASSPDGGRDEQYF. The CDR3 DNA follows: TGTGCCAGCAGCCCGGACGGGGGACGAGACGAGCAGTACTTC.

This clone was recorded once. The J gene is TRBJ2-1, the V gene TRBV11-2, with a possible D match to TRBD2 (5 bases). Trimming removed 8 bases at V and 0 bases at J, with 17 bases between. The CDR3 totals 16 residues. Germline-derived CDR1 and CDR2 are SGHAT and FQNNGV. CDR3: CASFERTGSSYNEQFF. The CDR3 nucleotides read TGTGCCAGCTTCGAGCGGACCGGTAGCTCCTACAATGAGCAGTTCTTC.

The V and J genes are TRBV11-2 and TRBJ1-1; unclear D gene. With 1 base removed from V and 1 base from J, the gap between germline ends came to 7 bases. Germline loops: CDR1 SGHAT, CDR2 FQNNGV. CDR3 size: 14 residues. The CDR3 coding sequence is TGTGCCAGCAGCTTAGTTCCAGGGAACACTGAAGCTTTCTTT. Translating gives CASSLVPGNTEAFF. The complete variable domain, with remaining parts taken from reference TRBV11-2 and TRBJ1-1, reads EAGVAQSPRYKIIEKRQSVAFWCNPISGHATLYWYQQILGQGPKLLIQFQNNGVVDDSQLPKDRFSAERLKGVDSTLKIQPAKLEDSAVYLCASSLVPGNTEAFFGQGTRLTVV.

The chain has TRBV6-1 and TRBJ2-5; 12 nucleotides match TRBD2. Germline CDR1 MNHNS, CDR2 SASEGT. Unmatched junction bases numbered 3, after V lost 9 bases and J lost 4 bases. This CDR3 is built from 13 residues. The CDR3 spells CASASGRAETQYF. CDR3 coding DNA: TGTGCCAGTGCTAGCGGGAGGGCAGAGACCCAGTACTTC.

The V call is TRBV19, the J call TRBJ2-1; 15 bases are shared with TRBD2. From germline, CDR1 is LNHDA and CDR2 SQIVND (reference sequence). V trimming: 8 bases; J trimming: 7 bases; junction bases outside the gene matches: 0. The CDR3 length is 13 residues. The CDR3 coding sequence is TGTGCCAGTGGACTAGCGGGGGGGAATGAGCAGTTCTTC. Translating it yields CASGLAGGNEQFF.

This chain links TRBV11-2 with TRBJ2-5; D gene ambiguous. This CDR3 is built from 15 residues. Trimming removed 3 bases from V and 1 base from J, with 12 bases in between. Germline CDR1 and CDR2: SGHAT and FQNNGV. The CDR3 bases are TGTGCCAGCAGCTTCGGTTTGCAGATCCAAGAGACCCAGTACTTC. Translated: CASSFGLQIQETQYF.

The sample holds a few counts of this clone. The chain carries TRBV6-4 and TRBJ1-6; D is uncertain. Trimming shortened V by 2 bases and J by 8 bases, and 7 bases separated the two germline ends. Per germline, CDR1 MRHNA and CDR2 SNTAGT. The CDR3 has 13 residues. CDR3 nucleotides: TGTGCCAGCAGTGACCGGGAAGATTCACCCCTCCACTTT. This translates into CASSDREDSPLHF.

This chain links TRBV11-3 with TRBJ2-7; TRBD2 matches 10 bases. Germline assignment: CDR1 SGHNT and CDR2 YENEEA. The V segment lost 5 bases and the J segment 6 bases; nucleotides outside the gene matches: 4. CDR3 length equals 13 residues. The CDR3 loop reads CASSTGTSAEQYF. The CDR3 nucleotides read TGTGCCAGCAGCACCGGGACTAGCGCCGAGCAGTACTTC.

V and J are TRBV28 and TRBJ1-4; 8 bases are a match to TRBD1. CDR1 is MDHEN, CDR2 SYDVKM, per germline. This CDR3 region has 17 residues. The trim removed 2 bases at V and 8 bases at J, leaving 13 bases unmatched. The CDR3 sequence is CASSLPPGQGPWEKLFF. The DNA of the CDR3 is TGTGCCAGCAGTTTACCCCCTGGACAGGGCCCGTGGGAAAAACTGTTTTTT. Together with reference TRBV28 and TRBJ1-4, the CDR3 gives the full variable domain: DVKVTQSSRYLVKRTGEKVFLECVQDMDHENMFWYRQDPGLGLRLIYFSYDVKMKEKGDIPEGYSVSREKKERFSLILESASTNQTSMYLCASSLPPGQGPWEKLFFGSGTQLSVL.

This clone appeared a single time. The genes are TRBV11-2 and TRBJ2-3; D possibly corresponds to TRBD2 (5 bases). The germline CDR1 and CDR2 sequences are SGHAT and FQNNGV. The V and J ends lost 3 bases and 6 bases respectively, with 13 bases between them. The length of the CDR3 is 14 residues. DNA for the CDR3: TGTGCCAGCAGCTTGGAGGCTAGTAGCGATACGCAGTATTTT. This translates into CASSLEASSDTQYF.

The chain uses TRBV25-1 and TRBJ2-1; 8 positions match TRBD2. Losses at the gene ends were 3 bases for V and 3 bases for J; bases not matched to a gene: 4. CDR1 is MGHDK, CDR2 SYGVNS, per germline. This CDR3 spans 15 amino acids. Here the CDR3 reads CASSDSGVDYNEQFF. The CDR3 nucleotides are TGTGCCAGCAGTGATAGCGGGGTGGACTACAATGAGCAGTTCTTC.

A remark on this clone: The sample carries other DNA sequences with the same CDR3. CDR3 sequence reads: CASSKGQGRVTEAFF. As DNA, the CDR3 is TGTGCCAGCAGCAAGGGGCAGGGGAGGGTCACTGAAGCTTTCTTT. The chain joins TRBV9 to TRBJ1-1; perhaps TRBD1 as D (6 bases). The CDR3 covers 15 residues. The V end lost 4 bases, the J end lost 4 bases, and 17 bases lay between the germline ends. The V gene's germline CDR1 is SGDLS and CDR2 YYNGEE.

CDR3 sequence (DNA): TGTGCCACCAGCAGAGGTCCTGACCAGCCCCAGCATTTT. Translation gives CATSRGPDQPQHF. This chain links TRBV15 with TRBJ1-5; D call uncertain. Trimming cost V 1 base and J 7 bases, with 8 bases left between them. Germline CDR1 reads LNHNV; CDR2 reads YYDKDF (reference sequence). This CDR3 has 13 residues.

The V call is TRBV19, the J call TRBJ1-2, with TRBD1 matching over 7 bases. CDR1 is LNHDA and CDR2 is SQIVND in the germline V gene (reference sequence). V dropped 4 bases and J dropped 2; count of bases not matched to a gene: 10. This CDR3 is built from 16 residues. DNA of the CDR3: TGTGCCAGTAGTAGCCACTCCAGGGGGAAAAACTATGGCTACACCTTC. This gives the protein CASSSHSRGKNYGYTF. Based on the CDR3 plus reference TRBV19 and TRBJ1-2, the full variable domain is DGGITQSPKYLFRKEGQNVTLSCEQNLNHDAMYWYRQDPGQGLRLIYYSQIVNDFQKGDIAEGYSVSREKKESFPLTVTSAQKNPTAFYLCASSSHSRGKNYGYTFGSGTRLTVV.

The chain joins TRBV2 to TRBJ1-5, with D possibly TRBD1 on 5 matching bases. Trimming pared 3 bases from V and 3 bases from J, leaving 9 bases between. Germline CDR1 SNHLY, CDR2 FYNNEI. This CDR3 comprises 14 residues. In DNA, the CDR3 is TGTGCCAGCAGTGATACAGGAATCAATCAGCCCCAGCATTTT. The encoded protein is CASSDTGINQPQHF.

The chain joins TRBV5-1 to TRBJ2-3, with 10 bases fitting TRBD1. J lost 6 bases, V lost 2 bases, and 12 bases had no gene match. The germline V gene encodes CDR1 SGHRS and CDR2 YFSETQ. The CDR3 is made up of 17 amino acids. The CDR3 loop is CASSLRTGGTSMDTQYF. Written as DNA, the CDR3 is TGCGCCAGCAGCTTACGGACAGGGGGGACCTCAATGGATACGCAGTATTTT.

The genes are TRBV27 and TRBJ1-1; D is uncertain. The CDR3 totals 11 residues. V was shortened by 8 bases and J by 2 bases, with 6 bases between the two germline ends. The germline V gene encodes CDR1 MNHEY and CDR2 SMNVEV (reference sequence). The CDR3 loop reads CASRGNTEAFF. CDR3 in DNA: TGTGCCAGCCGTGGAAACACTGAAGCTTTCTTT.

The J gene is TRBJ1-1, the V gene TRBV6-5, with D possibly being TRBD1 (5 bases). V lost 2 bases and J 1 base, leaving 8 bases between the germline ends. This CDR3 has 14 residues. Germline V gene lookup returns CDR1 MNHEY and CDR2 SVGAGI. CDR3 in DNA: TGTGCCAGCAGTTACGGGGCAGCGAACACTGAAGCTTTCTTT. Residues: CASSYGAANTEAFF.

This clone was seen a single time. V is TRBV5-8 and J is TRBJ2-3; 12 bases are a match to TRBD2. The trim removed 4 bases at V and 0 bases at J, leaving 3 bases unmatched. CDR1 and CDR2 (germline): SGHTS, YDEGEE. The length of the CDR3 is 16 residues. CDR3 bases: TGTGCCAGCAGCCCTGGGACTAGCGGGAGCACAGATACGCAGTATTTT. This encodes CASSPGTSGSTDTQYF.